This is a list of T cell receptor beta chains from one sample in a study of PD-1 blockade in classical Hodgkin lymphoma. Method: immunoSEQ multiplex PCR; TCRdb's copy keeps in-frame clones and lacks some. In the table there are roughly 90,000 clones, roughly 76% of which are singletons. This specimen consisted of peripheral blood mononuclear cells (PBMCs), obtained before the second cycle of nivolumab. Every receptor here comes from a human donor with classical Hodgkin lymphoma. Both conserved end residues are part of each CDR3. Fields, in order: clone size, D gene, V gene, J gene, CDR3 DNA, CDR3 protein. A D gene is named only where the DNA matches it firmly. Size tells how often a clone was seen (once, few, many) or the class of an expanded clone, and some rows leave it out.

.	.	TRBV7-6	TRBJ2-5	TGTGCCAGCAGCCCCGACTCCCGGGGGCCCCAGTACTTC	CASSPDSRGPQYF
.	.	TRBV5-1	TRBJ2-1	TGCGCCAGCAGCAGGCCCGGGGCCGATGAGCAGTTCTTC	CASSRPGADEQFF
.	.	TRBV5-6	TRBJ2-7	TGTGCCAGCAGCTTTGTTGGGAGAACCTACGAGCAGTACTTC	CASSFVGRTYEQYF
few	TRBD1	TRBV28	TRBJ1-1	TGTGCCAGCAGAGCAGGGGACAGGGAGCACACTGAAGCTTTCTTT	CASRAGDREHTEAFF
.	.	TRBV5-6	TRBJ2-7	TGTGCCAGCAGCTCAACGACTAGGAAAGCATACGAGCAGTACTTC	CASSSTTRKAYEQYF
few	TRBD1	TRBV2	TRBJ2-2	TGTGCCAGCAGAGGGACAGTGAACACCGGGGAGCTGTTTTTT	CASRGTVNTGELFF
.	TRBD2	TRBV10-3	TRBJ2-7	TGTGCCATCACTCATGGACTAGCGGGAGCCGGTGAGCAGTACTTC	CAITHGLAGAGEQYF
few	.	TRBV6-5	TRBJ1-1	TGTGCCAGCAGTTACTCGCCGAGGGGAATCTCTTTCTTT	CASSYSPRGISFF
.	.	TRBV5-1	TRBJ1-1	TGCGCCAGCAGCTTGGGACAGATGAACACTGAAGCTTTCTTT	CASSLGQMNTEAFF
.	TRBD1	TRBV18	TRBJ2-7	TGTGCCAGCTCACCGCAGGGACAGGCAGTCTACGAGCAGTACTTC	CASSPQGQAVYEQYF
once	TRBD1	TRBV28	TRBJ2-3	TGTGCCAGCACTGGGGACAGGCTCGATACGCAGTATTTT	CASTGDRLDTQYF
.	.	TRBV7-7	TRBJ2-1	TGTGCCAGCAGCCCGGGACTCCCAACCTACAATGAGCAGTTCTTC	CASSPGLPTYNEQFF
.	.	TRBV6-1	TRBJ2-7	TGTGCCAGCAGCAATATCCCCGGGGGCTACGAGCAGTACTTC	CASSNIPGGYEQYF
.	.	TRBV5-6	TRBJ2-7	TGTGCCAGCAGCCTTGGACAGTACGAGCAGTACTTC	CASSLGQYEQYF
.	TRBD1	TRBV27	TRBJ1-2	TGTGCCAGCAGCATAGGAAATACAGGGGGCCGGGGCTACACCTTC	CASSIGNTGGRGYTF
.	.	TRBV9	TRBJ1-1	TGTGCCAGCAGCCCCCGGGAGGGTCGAGCTTTCTTT	CASSPREGRAFF
few	.	TRBV11-2	TRBJ2-7	TGTGCCAGCAGCTCACTTCGGGGAGGGGGTGTGGAGCAGTACTTC	CASSSLRGGGVEQYF
few	.	TRBV10-3	TRBJ1-4	TGTGCCATCAAGGCAGCAACTAATGAAAAACTGTTTTTT	CAIKAATNEKLFF
.	.	TRBV7-2	TRBJ1-1	TGTGCCAGCAGTTCGGGGATGATCACTGAAGCTTTCTTT	CASSSGMITEAFF
.	TRBD1	TRBV7-7	TRBJ2-3	TGTGCCAGCAGTCCAACCCAGGGGGTTGGGGATACGCAGTATTTT	CASSPTQGVGDTQYF
.	.	TRBV11-2	TRBJ2-3	TGTGCCAGCAGCTGGGAGGTCCCCACAGATACGCAGTATTTT	CASSWEVPTDTQYF
few	.	TRBV5-1	TRBJ2-5	TGCGCCAGCAGCTTGGCCTTGGGGTGGCAAGAGACCCAGTACTTC	CASSLALGWQETQYF
.	.	TRBV28	TRBJ1-2	TGTGCCAGCAGTTTGGGATTGGTATATGGCTACACCTTC	CASSLGLVYGYTF
.	TRBD1	TRBV11-2	TRBJ2-6	TGTGCCAGCAGCTCCAGGGGGCCCCGGTCAGGGGCCAACGTCCTGACTTTC	CASSSRGPRSGANVLTF
.	.	TRBV28	TRBJ1-2	TGTGCCAGCAGTTCGATCGGTGAAGGGTACTATGGCTACACCTTC	CASSSIGEGYYGYTF
once	TRBD2	TRBV7-2	TRBJ2-7	TGTGCCAGCAGCTTTGATCTAGCGGGAGGATACGAGCAGTACTTC	CASSFDLAGGYEQYF
.	.	TRBV19	TRBJ2-3	TGTGCCAGTAGCGGGAGTAGGGGAGATACGCAGTATTTT	CASSGSRGDTQYF
.	.	TRBV7-9	TRBJ2-1	TGTGCCAGCAGCTTACGGAGCAATGAGCAGTTCTTC	CASSLRSNEQFF
.	.	TRBV2	TRBJ1-2	TGTGCCAGCAGTTCGGGGCCGCGGGGCTACACCTTC	CASSSGPRGYTF
few	.	TRBV5-1	TRBJ2-1	TGCGCCAGCAGCTTAGGAACTGGCGGGATAGCCCTCTACAATGAGCAGTTCTTC	CASSLGTGGIALYNEQFF
.	TRBD1	TRBV7-9	TRBJ1-3	TGTGCCAGCAGCCCCGGGACAGTTGGAAACACCATATATTTT	CASSPGTVGNTIYF
.	.	TRBV2	TRBJ1-4	TGTGCCAGCAGTGAGGGAGGGAATAATGAAAAACTGTTTTTT	CASSEGGNNEKLFF
once	.	TRBV11-3	TRBJ1-1	TGTGCCAGCAGTTCACTGCCCGGACCGAACACTGAAGCTTTCTTT	CASSSLPGPNTEAFF
once	TRBD2	TRBV5-1	TRBJ2-1	TGCGCCAGCAAGACCCGGGGGACTAGCGGGAGTACCTACAATGAGCAGTTCTTC	CASKTRGTSGSTYNEQFF
.	TRBD2	TRBV30	TRBJ2-7	TGTGCCTGGAGTGGCCTAGCGGGGTACGAGCAGTACTTC	CAWSGLAGYEQYF
few	.	TRBV10-3	TRBJ1-2	TGTGCCATCAGTGTAAAGGCAGGAACTAACTATGGCTACACCTTC	CAISVKAGTNYGYTF
.	.	TRBV6-1	TRBJ1-2	TGTGCCAGCAGTTCATTTGGGGGGCTAAATGGCTACACCTTC	CASSSFGGLNGYTF
.	.	TRBV5-8	TRBJ1-2	TGTGCCAGCAGCTTATCAGCTCCCTATGGCTACACCTTC	CASSLSAPYGYTF
once	.	TRBV28	TRBJ2-7	TGTGCCAGCAGTCCTCACACCTCCTACGAGCAGTACTTC	CASSPHTSYEQYF
.	.	TRBV10-3	TRBJ2-7	TGTGCCACGGGGGACAGATCCTACGAGCAGTACTTC	CATGDRSYEQYF
.	.	TRBV27	TRBJ1-2	TGTGCCAGCGGGGACACTATCTATGGCTACACCTTC	CASGDTIYGYTF
.	.	TRBV5-6	TRBJ2-7	TGTGCCAGCAGCTTGACAGGGCTCAGACTCTACGAGCAGTACTTC	CASSLTGLRLYEQYF
.	.	TRBV28	TRBJ2-7	TGTGCCAGCAGCCGACCGACGCATTCCTACGAGCAGTACTTC	CASSRPTHSYEQYF
.	TRBD2	TRBV11-3	TRBJ2-1	TGTGCCAGCAGTCCGGGAGGGCCTGTCAATGAGCAGTTCTTC	CASSPGGPVNEQFF
.	TRBD1	TRBV27	TRBJ2-1	TGTGCCAGCAGTCTGACTCGACAGGGGATCTACAATGAGCAGTTCTTC	CASSLTRQGIYNEQFF
.	TRBD2	TRBV29-1	TRBJ2-1	TGCAGCGCCACACGACTAGCGGGAGTCCATGAGCAGTTCTTC	CSATRLAGVHEQFF